The 24 T cell receptor beta chains given below trace back to one sample, sequenced in a study of blood T cell repertoires in COVID-19. Produced via immunoSEQ multiplex PCR; TCRdb's table is partial and in-frame only. Among around 450,000 clones listed, roughly 87% were seen once. Sample: PBMCs or T cells enriched from blood (not recorded which). The receptors were gathered from a man between 18 and 29 years old who had recovered from COVID-19.

V and J are TRBV19 and TRBJ2-7; 10 positions match TRBD1. V was pared by 4 bases and J by 4 bases, with 4 bases of the junction left unmatched. Germline assignment: CDR1 LNHDA and CDR2 SQIVND (reference sequence). The CDR3 contains 14 residues. The CDR3 region is CASSRDRGSYEQYF. In DNA form, the CDR3 reads TGTGCCAGTAGTAGGGACAGGGGCTCTTACGAGCAGTACTTC.

V is TRBV3-1 (or the pseudogene TRBV3-2) and J is TRBJ2-2, with TRBD2 as a possible D gene (5 bases). The germline V gene encodes CDR1 LGHDT and CDR2 YNNKEL (reference sequence). CDR3 length: 15 amino acids. The V end was cut by 4 bases, the J end by 6 bases, with 15 bases between. CDR3 loop: CASSPQTKRSGELFF. The CDR3, as DNA: TGTGCCAGCAGCCCTCAGACGAAGCGGTCCGGGGAGCTGTTTTTT.

The chain combines TRBV6-2 or TRBV6-3 with TRBJ2-2; D might be TRBD2 (7 bases). V was shortened by 5 bases and J by 3 bases, with 22 bases between the two germline ends. Germline V gives CDR1 MNHEY, CDR2 SVGEGT. This CDR3 region has 18 residues. CDR3 sequence: CASSKRSPGGLYTGELFF. The CDR3 DNA sequence: TGTGCCAGCAGTAAACGGAGTCCGGGGGGCCTGTACACCGGGGAGCTGTTTTTT.

This chain joins TRBV19 and TRBJ2-3; D is unclear. Germline CDR1 and CDR2: LNHDA and SQIVND (reference sequence). Trimming shortened V by 3 bases and J by 6 bases, and 7 bases separated the two germline ends. The CDR3 extends over 12 amino acids. The CDR3 region has the DNA TGTGCCAGTAGTATCACGAGGGATACGCAGTATTTT. As protein: CASSITRDTQYF.

This chain links TRBV18 with TRBJ2-7, with 15 bases matching TRBD2. After removal of 3 bases from V and 3 bases from J, the junction contained 6 bases not matched to a gene. The germline V gene has CDR1 KGHSH and CDR2 LQKENI. CDR3 length: 17 amino acids. CDR3 bases: TGTGCCAGCTCACCGGGGACTAGCGGGGGGCGAGACTACGAGCAGTACTTC. This sequence encodes CASSPGTSGGRDYEQYF.

This rearrangement joins TRBV5-1 to TRBJ2-2, with D tentatively TRBD2 (5 bases). This CDR3 region has 14 residues. CDR1 is SGHRS and CDR2 is YFSETQ in the germline V gene. The V gene lost 3 bases and the J gene lost 2 bases, with 8 bases spanning the gap. The CDR3 DNA reads TGCGCCAGCAGCTATGGGAGAAACACCGGGGAGCTGTTTTTT. Protein product: CASSYGRNTGELFF.

This clone has more than one count but fewer than ten. The chain joins TRBV11-2 to TRBJ2-7; 7 bases map to TRBD1. CDR3 length: 15 residues. Germline assignment: CDR1 SGHAT and CDR2 FQNNGV. V shed 5 bases and J 4 bases; nucleotides not matched to a gene: 11. The CDR3 sequence: CASSRDGEQGYEQYF. The CDR3 nucleotides read TGTGCCAGCAGCAGAGACGGGGAACAGGGGTACGAGCAGTACTTC.

This clone was found once. V and J are TRBV24-1 and TRBJ1-2; no clear D. Trimming took 3 bases from V and 8 from J, leaving 9 bases between them. Germline V gene sequence: CDR1 KGHDR, CDR2 SFDVKD. The CDR3 sequence is 12 residues long. In nucleotides, the CDR3 is TGTGCCACCAGTGATCCCAGAGGCGGCTACACCTTC. Translation gives CATSDPRGGYTF.

The chain employs TRBV5-6 and TRBJ2-7; D is unclear. The V gene lost 1 base and the J gene lost 1 base, with 9 bases spanning the gap. This CDR3 is 14 amino acids long. CDR1 is SGHDT, CDR2 YYEEEE, per germline. Written as DNA, the CDR3 is TGTGCCAGCAGCTTGCTCCAGGCATCCTACGAGCAGTACTTC. Translation gives CASSLLQASYEQYF. Full variable domain (remainder filled in from reference TRBV5-6 and TRBJ2-7): DAGVTQSPTHLIKTRGQQVTLRCSPKSGHDTVSWYQQALGQGPQFIFQYYEEEERQRGNFPDRFSGHQFPNYSSELNVNALLLGDSALYLCASSLLQASYEQYFGPGTRLTVT.

This chain uses TRBV10-3 with TRBJ1-5; no clear D. Germline CDR1 is ENHRY and CDR2 is SYGVKD. This CDR3 comprises 13 residues. Trimming stripped 7 bases from V and 4 bases from J, with 11 bases between. The CDR3 region is CAITSGLNQPQHF. In DNA form, the CDR3 reads TGTGCCATCACCTCAGGATTAAATCAGCCCCAGCATTTT.

The rearrangement joins TRBV19 to TRBJ1-5; maybe TRBD1 (5 bases). The V gene's germline CDR1 is LNHDA and CDR2 SQIVND (reference sequence). Trimming cost V 4 bases and J 1 base, with 14 bases left between them. The length of the CDR3 is 16 residues. Written as DNA, the CDR3 is TGTGCCAGTAGTAACGGGGGGTTAGGAAGCAATCAGCCCCAGCATTTT. Its translation is CASSNGGLGSNQPQHF.

The V call is TRBV7-6, the J call TRBJ1-6; no firm D call. The CDR3 contains 14 residues. Trimming took 3 bases from V and 8 from J, leaving 11 bases between them. Germline V lookup: CDR1 SGHVS, CDR2 FNYEAQ. CDR3 nucleotides: TGTGCCAGCAGCTTGGGCGGGGTGGATTCACCCCTCCACTTT. It encodes CASSLGGVDSPLHF.

This chain joins TRBV27 and TRBJ2-7, with D maybe TRBD2 (5 bases). Per germline, CDR1 MNHEY and CDR2 SMNVEV (reference sequence). The V end lost 8 bases, the J end lost 6 bases, and 23 bases lay between the germline ends. This CDR3 contains 15 residues. The CDR3 DNA is TGTGCCAGCTCCTGGCGGGCTAACGGTCTTGGCGAGCAGTACTTC. It translates to CASSWRANGLGEQYF.

The chain uses TRBV6-5 and TRBJ1-1, with D maybe TRBD1 (6 bases). Germline CDR1 and CDR2: MNHEY and SVGAGI. Trimming left V 7 bases short and J 5 bases short, with 14 bases between. CDR3 length equals 13 residues. CDR3 sequence (DNA): TGTGCCAGCACCCGGGGACAACGGACTGAAGCTTTCTTT. Residues: CASTRGQRTEAFF.

This chain uses TRBV7-2 with TRBJ2-3; perhaps TRBD2 as D (5 bases). Germline V CDR1 and CDR2: SGHTA, FQGNSA. The germline V and J ends were trimmed by 5 bases and 0 bases, with 15 bases remaining between them. CDR3 size: 16 residues. CDR3 sequence reads: CASSPRGALSTDTQYF. The CDR3 DNA is TGTGCCAGCAGCCCACGGGGAGCTCTAAGCACAGATACGCAGTATTTT.

This rearrangement joins TRBV5-1 to TRBJ2-2; no firm D call. The CDR3 is made up of 15 amino acids. CDR1 and CDR2 (germline): SGHRS, YFSETQ. V lost 0 bases and J lost 5, with 11 bases in between. CDR3 bases: TGCGCCAGCAGCTTGGAACAGTCCAGGACCGGGGAGCTGTTTTTT. Translating it yields CASSLEQSRTGELFF.

The chain joins TRBV29-1 to TRBJ1-1; D possibly corresponds to TRBD1 (5 bases). Germline V gives CDR1 SQVTM, CDR2 ANQGSEA. V was clipped by 7 bases and J by 5 bases, with 14 bases between them. The CDR3 contains 12 residues. DNA of the CDR3: TGCAGCGCCTGGCACGGGGGAACTGAAGCTTTCTTT. Translated, it gives CSAWHGGTEAFF.

This clone was observed once. The V gene is TRBV3-1 (or the pseudogene TRBV3-2), the J gene TRBJ1-1; maybe TRBD1 (5 bases). Germline CDR1 and CDR2: LGHDT and YNNKEL (reference sequence). The ends were cut back, 6 bases at V and 3 bases at J, with 14 bases in the middle. The CDR3 is 14 residues long. The CDR3 region has the DNA TGTGCCAGCAGTCCCTCAGGGCCTCACACTGAAGCTTTCTTT. Translation gives CASSPSGPHTEAFF.

This chain joins TRBV9 and TRBJ2-1; perhaps TRBD2 as D (6 bases). Deletions cut 4 bases from V and 7 bases from J, with 18 bases between. The CDR3 covers 15 residues. Germline V CDR1 and CDR2: SGDLS, YYNGEE. CDR3 DNA: TGTGCCAGCAGCCCCGGGACTTTCTACGGGAATGAGCAGTTCTTC. Encoded protein: CASSPGTFYGNEQFF.

For this clone: Other DNA sequences from this sample encode an identical CDR3 as well. The chain carries TRBV2 and TRBJ2-6, with D perhaps matching TRBD2 (5 bases). V lost 9 bases and J 1 base, leaving 7 bases between the germline ends. This CDR3 spans 13 amino acids. Per the germline V gene, CDR1 is SNHLY and CDR2 is FYNNEI. The CDR3 loop reads CASTSSGANVLTF. The CDR3 nucleotides are TGTGCCAGTACTAGTTCTGGGGCCAACGTCCTGACTTTC.

The V call is TRBV7-9, the J call TRBJ1-1, with 7 bases lining up with TRBD1. The J segment lost 5 bases and the V segment lost 4 bases, leaving 7 bases of the junction unmatched. Germline V gene data show CDR1 as SEHNR and CDR2 as FQNEAQ (reference sequence). This CDR3 contains 14 residues. This chain's CDR3 is CASSSTTGKTEAFF. The CDR3 DNA is TGTGCCAGCAGCTCGACGACAGGGAAAACTGAAGCTTTCTTT.

The CDR3 DNA is TGCGCCAGCAGCGTTGGACAGGTGCAAGAGACCCAGTACTTC. It translates to CASSVGQVQETQYF. This chain connects TRBV5-1 to TRBJ2-5, with 7 bases identical to TRBD1. V lost 4 bases, J lost 2 bases, and 5 bases stayed unmatched. CDR1 and CDR2 (germline): SGHRS, YFSETQ. This CDR3 is 14 amino acids long.

This clone was detected once. The chain combines TRBV30 with TRBJ1-1, with D uncertain. Germline V gene lookup returns CDR1 GTSNPN and CDR2 SVGIG (reference sequence). The length of the CDR3 is 13 residues. V dropped 4 bases and J dropped 1 base, with 10 bases sitting between them. This chain's CDR3 is CAWIWAGNTEAFF. As DNA, the CDR3 is TGTGCCTGGATCTGGGCCGGGAACACTGAAGCTTTCTTT. Full variable domain (missing parts from reference TRBV30 and TRBJ1-1): SQTIHQWPATLVQPVGSPLSLECTVEGTSNPNLYWYRQAAGRGLQLLFYSVGIGQISSEVPQNLSASRPQDRQFILSSKKLLLSDSGFYLCAWIWAGNTEAFFGQGTRLTVV.

The rearrangement joins TRBV27 to TRBJ1-1, with D possibly TRBD1 on 6 matching bases. V was pared by 4 bases and J by 4 bases, with 13 bases between. Per the germline V gene, CDR1 is MNHEY and CDR2 is SMNVEV (reference sequence). The CDR3 has 14 amino acids. The CDR3 sequence is CASSWMRGPTEAFF. CDR3 nucleotides: TGTGCCAGCAGTTGGATGCGGGGGCCCACTGAAGCTTTCTTT.